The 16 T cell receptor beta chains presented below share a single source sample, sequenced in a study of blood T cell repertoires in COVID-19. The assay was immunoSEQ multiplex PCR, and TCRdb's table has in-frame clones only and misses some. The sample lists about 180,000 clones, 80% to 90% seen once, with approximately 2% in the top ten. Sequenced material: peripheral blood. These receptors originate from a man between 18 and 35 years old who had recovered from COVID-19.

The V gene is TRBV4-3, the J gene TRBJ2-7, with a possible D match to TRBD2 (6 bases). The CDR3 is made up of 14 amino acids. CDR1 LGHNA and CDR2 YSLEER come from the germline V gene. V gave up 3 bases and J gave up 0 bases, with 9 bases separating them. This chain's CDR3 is CASSQGTFSYEQYF. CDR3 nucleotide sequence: TGCGCCAGCAGCCAGGGGACTTTCTCCTACGAGCAGTACTTC.

CDR3 sequence reads: CASSYGTVEAFF. The CDR3 DNA follows: TGTGCCAGCAGCTATGGGACAGTCGAAGCTTTCTTT. J is TRBJ1-1 and V is TRBV7-9, with 7 bases identical to TRBD1. The CDR3 consists of 12 residues. From germline, CDR1 is SEHNR and CDR2 FQNEAQ (reference sequence). The V and J ends lost 4 bases and 8 bases, in that order; junction bases with no gene match: 4.

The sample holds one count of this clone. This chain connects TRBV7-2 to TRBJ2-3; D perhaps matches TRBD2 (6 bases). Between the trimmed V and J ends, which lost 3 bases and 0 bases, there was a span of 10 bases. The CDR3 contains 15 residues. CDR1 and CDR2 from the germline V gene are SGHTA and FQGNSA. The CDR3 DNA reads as TGTGCCAGCAGCTTGGAGGGCGGGAGCACAGATACGCAGTATTTT. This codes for CASSLEGGSTDTQYF.

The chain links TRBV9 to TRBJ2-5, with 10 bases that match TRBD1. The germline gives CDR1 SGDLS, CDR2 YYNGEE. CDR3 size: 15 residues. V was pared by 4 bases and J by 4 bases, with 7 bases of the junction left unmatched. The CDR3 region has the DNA TGTGCCAGCAGCTTCCGGACAGGGGGTGTAGAGACCCAGTACTTC. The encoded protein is CASSFRTGGVETQYF.

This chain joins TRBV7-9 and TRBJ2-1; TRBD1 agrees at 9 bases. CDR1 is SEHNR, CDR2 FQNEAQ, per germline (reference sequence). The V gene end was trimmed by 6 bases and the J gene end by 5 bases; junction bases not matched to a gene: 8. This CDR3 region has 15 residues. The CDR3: CASRKDRGSHNEQFF. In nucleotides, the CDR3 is TGTGCCAGCAGGAAGGACAGGGGAAGCCACAATGAGCAGTTCTTC. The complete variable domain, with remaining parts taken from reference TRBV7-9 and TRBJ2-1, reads DTGVSQNPRHKITKRGQNVTFRCDPISEHNRLYWYRQTLGQGPEFLTYFQNEAQLEKSRLLSDRFSAERPKGSFSTLEIQRTEQGDSAMYLCASRKDRGSHNEQFFGPGTRLTVL.

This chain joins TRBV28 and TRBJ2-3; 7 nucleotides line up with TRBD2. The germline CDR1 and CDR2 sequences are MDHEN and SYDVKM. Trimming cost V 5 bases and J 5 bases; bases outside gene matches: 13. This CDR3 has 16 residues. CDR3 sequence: CASSPGEGLVGDTQYF. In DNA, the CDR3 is TGTGCCAGCAGTCCCGGGGAGGGCCTAGTTGGAGATACGCAGTATTTT.

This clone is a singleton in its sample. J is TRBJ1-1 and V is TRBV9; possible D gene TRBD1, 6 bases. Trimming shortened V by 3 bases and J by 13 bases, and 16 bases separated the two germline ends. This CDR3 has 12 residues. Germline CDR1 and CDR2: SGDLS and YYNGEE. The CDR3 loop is CASSGGHQAVFF. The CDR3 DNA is TGTGCCAGCAGCGGGGGACATCAGGCCGTTTTCTTT.

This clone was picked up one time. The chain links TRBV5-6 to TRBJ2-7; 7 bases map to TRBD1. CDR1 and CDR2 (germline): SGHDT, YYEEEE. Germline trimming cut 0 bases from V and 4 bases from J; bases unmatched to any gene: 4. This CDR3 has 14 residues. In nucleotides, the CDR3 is TGTGCCAGCAGCTTGGGTCAGGGGGTATACGAGCAGTACTTC. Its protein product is CASSLGQGVYEQYF.

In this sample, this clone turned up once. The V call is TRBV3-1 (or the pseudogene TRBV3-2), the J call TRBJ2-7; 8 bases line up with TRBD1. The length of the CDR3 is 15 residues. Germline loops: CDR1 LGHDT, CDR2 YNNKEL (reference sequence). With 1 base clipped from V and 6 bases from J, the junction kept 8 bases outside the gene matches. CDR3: CASSQVTGVSGEQYF. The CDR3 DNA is TGTGCCAGCAGCCAAGTGACAGGGGTCTCAGGCGAGCAGTACTTC.

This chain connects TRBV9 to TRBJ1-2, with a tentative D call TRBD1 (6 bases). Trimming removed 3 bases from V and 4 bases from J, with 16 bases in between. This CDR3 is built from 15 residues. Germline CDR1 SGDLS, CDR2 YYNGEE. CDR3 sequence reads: CASSGTGTNVYGYTF. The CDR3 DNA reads TGTGCCAGCAGCGGAACCGGGACAAACGTCTATGGCTACACCTTC.

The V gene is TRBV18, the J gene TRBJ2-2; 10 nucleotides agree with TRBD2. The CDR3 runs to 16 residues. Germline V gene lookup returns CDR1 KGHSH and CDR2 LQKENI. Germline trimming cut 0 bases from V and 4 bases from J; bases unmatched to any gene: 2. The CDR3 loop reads CASSPPRLAGTGELFF. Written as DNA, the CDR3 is TGTGCCAGCTCACCACCCAGACTAGCGGGCACCGGGGAGCTGTTTTTT.

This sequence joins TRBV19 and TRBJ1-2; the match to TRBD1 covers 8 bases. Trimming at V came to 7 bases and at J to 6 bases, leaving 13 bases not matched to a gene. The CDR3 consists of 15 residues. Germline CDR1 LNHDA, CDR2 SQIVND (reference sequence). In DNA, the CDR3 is TGTGCCAGTATGCCAGGGGGCTCGGACTACCATGGCTACACCTTC. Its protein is CASMPGGSDYHGYTF.

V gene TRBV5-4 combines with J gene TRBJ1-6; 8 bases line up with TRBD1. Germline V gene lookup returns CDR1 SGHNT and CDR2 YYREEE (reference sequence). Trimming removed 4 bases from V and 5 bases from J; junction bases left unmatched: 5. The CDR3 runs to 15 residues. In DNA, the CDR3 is TGTGCCAGCAGCCCCACAGGGGGAGATAATTCACCCCTCCACTTT. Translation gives CASSPTGGDNSPLHF.

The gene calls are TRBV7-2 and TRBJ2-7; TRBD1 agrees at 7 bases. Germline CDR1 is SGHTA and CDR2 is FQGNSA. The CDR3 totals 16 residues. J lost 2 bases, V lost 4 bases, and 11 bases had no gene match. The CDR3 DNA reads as TGTGCCAGCAGCTCTGATTTTAGGGGGCCCACCTACGAGCAGTACTTC. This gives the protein CASSSDFRGPTYEQYF. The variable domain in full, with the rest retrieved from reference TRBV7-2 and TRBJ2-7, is GAGVSQSPSNKVTEKGKDVELRCDPISGHTALYWYRQSLGQGLEFLIYFQGNSAPDKSGLPSDRFSAERTGGSVSTLTIQRTQQEDSAVYLCASSSDFRGPTYEQYFGPGTRLTVT.

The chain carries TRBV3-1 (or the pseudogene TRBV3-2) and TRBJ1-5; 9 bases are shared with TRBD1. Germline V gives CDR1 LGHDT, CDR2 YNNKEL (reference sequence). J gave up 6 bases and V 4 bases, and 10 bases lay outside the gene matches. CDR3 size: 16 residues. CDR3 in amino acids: CASSPRDRVLPQPQHF. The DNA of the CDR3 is TGTGCCAGCAGCCCCCGGGACAGGGTTTTGCCTCAGCCCCAGCATTTT.

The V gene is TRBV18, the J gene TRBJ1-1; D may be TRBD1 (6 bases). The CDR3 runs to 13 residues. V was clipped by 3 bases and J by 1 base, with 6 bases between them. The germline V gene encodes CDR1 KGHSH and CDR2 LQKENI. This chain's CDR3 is CASSPTGNTEAFF. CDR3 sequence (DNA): TGTGCCAGCTCACCGACAGGGAACACTGAAGCTTTCTTT.